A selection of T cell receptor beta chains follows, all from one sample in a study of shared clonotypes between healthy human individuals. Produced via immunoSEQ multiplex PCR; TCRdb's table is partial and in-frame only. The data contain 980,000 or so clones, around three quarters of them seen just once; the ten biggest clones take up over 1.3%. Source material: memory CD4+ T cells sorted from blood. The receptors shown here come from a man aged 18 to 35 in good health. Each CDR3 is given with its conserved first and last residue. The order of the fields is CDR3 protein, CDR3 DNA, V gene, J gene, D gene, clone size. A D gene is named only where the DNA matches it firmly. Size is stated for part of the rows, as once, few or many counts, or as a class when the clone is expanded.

CSARGAPGVTDTQYF,TGCAGCGCTAGAGGGGCCCCCGGGGTCACAGATACGCAGTATTTT,TRBV29-1,TRBJ2-3,-,few
CASRTSGSSYEQYF,TGTGCCAGCAGGACTAGCGGTAGCTCCTACGAGCAGTACTTC,TRBV28,TRBJ2-7,TRBD2,-
CASSLPTLGFGNTIYF,TGTGCCAGCAGTTTACCCACCTTAGGGTTTGGAAACACCATATATTTT,TRBV28,TRBJ1-3,-,-
CASSSFSGRETQYF,TGTGCCAGCAGCTCCTTTAGCGGGAGGGAGACCCAGTACTTC,TRBV7-2,TRBJ2-5,TRBD2,-
CASSPGQGRHTIYF,TGTGCCAGTAGCCCGGGACAGGGGAGACACACCATATATTTT,TRBV19,TRBJ1-3,TRBD1,once
CASSRTGLSYEQYF,TGTGCCAGCAGCCGCACGGGGCTCTCCTACGAGCAGTACTTC,TRBV7-8,TRBJ2-7,-,-
CASSDEGSGYNEQFF,TGTGCCAGCAGTGACGAGGGGTCAGGCTACAATGAGCAGTTCTTC,TRBV6-4,TRBJ2-1,-,-
CASARGAGANVLTF,TGTGCCAGCGCCAGGGGTGCTGGGGCCAACGTCCTGACTTTC,TRBV25-1,TRBJ2-6,-,-
CASRTDTDTQYF,TGCGCCAGCCGTACCGACACAGATACGCAGTATTTT,TRBV5-1,TRBJ2-3,-,-
CASSRGGTNNSPLHF,TGTGCCAGCAGCCGAGGCGGGACAAATAATTCACCCCTCCACTTT,TRBV7-8,TRBJ1-6,-,once
CASSQAGLTDTQYF,TGTGCCAGCAGTCAAGCGGGGCTCACAGATACGCAGTATTTT,TRBV27,TRBJ2-3,TRBD2,-
CASSPTGLINEKLFF,TGTGCCAGCTCACCCACAGGGCTGATAAATGAAAAACTGTTTTTT,TRBV18,TRBJ1-4,-,-
CASSRPDSVTGNTIYF,TGCGCCAGCAGCCGTCCGGACAGTGTCACTGGAAACACCATATATTTT,TRBV4-1,TRBJ1-3,-,-
CASSPGGAGDGAQYF,TGTGCCAGCAGCCCCGGAGGGGCGGGGGACGGCGCGCAGTATTTT,TRBV28,TRBJ2-3,TRBD2,-
CASSGGTSGSRTGELFF,TGTGCCAGCAGCGGCGGGACTAGCGGGAGTCGGACCGGGGAGCTGTTTTTT,TRBV5-4,TRBJ2-2,TRBD2,once
CAISESTLALGEQYF,TGTGCCATCAGTGAGTCGACTTTGGCCTTGGGTGAGCAGTACTTC,TRBV10-3,TRBJ2-7,-,many
CASVDRDRASYEQYF,TGTGCCAGCGTAGACCGGGACAGGGCTTCCTACGAGCAGTACTTC,TRBV10-3,TRBJ2-7,TRBD1,-
CASSIGGDGGGLRQYF,TGTGCCAGTAGTATAGGAGGGGACGGCGGTGGGCTTCGGCAGTACTTC,TRBV19,TRBJ2-7,-,many
CASSPVSSGPNWNTGELFF,TGCGCCAGCAGCCCCGTGAGTAGCGGGCCTAATTGGAACACCGGGGAGCTGTTTTTT,TRBV10-1,TRBJ2-2,TRBD2,once
CASSLGGTSLYNEQFF,TGCGCCAGCAGCTTGGGGGGGACAAGTCTATACAATGAGCAGTTCTTC,TRBV5-1,TRBJ2-1,-,many
CASSTYQETQYF,TGTGCCAGCAGTACTTATCAAGAGACCCAGTACTTC,TRBV25-1,TRBJ2-5,-,-
CASSSGTGGAYGYTF,TGTGCCAGCAGCTCCGGGACAGGGGGCGCCTATGGCTACACCTTC,TRBV7-2,TRBJ1-2,TRBD1,-
CASSLSATSGNTIYF,TGCGCCAGCAGCTTGAGTGCGACTTCTGGAAACACCATATATTTT,TRBV5-1,TRBJ1-3,-,-
CASSAETGKGGYTF,TGTGCCAGCAGTGCCGAGACAGGGAAAGGTGGCTACACCTTC,TRBV6-4,TRBJ1-2,TRBD1,-
CASRLSGTGGYEQYF,TGCGCCAGCAGACTCTCCGGGACAGGGGGCTACGAGCAGTACTTC,TRBV5-1,TRBJ2-7,TRBD1,-
CASSLDKVYGYTF,TGCGCCAGCAGCTTGGATAAGGTCTATGGCTACACCTTC,TRBV5-1,TRBJ1-2,-,many